A selection of T cell receptor beta chains follows, all from one sample in a study of T-cell reconstitution after alpha-beta-depleted transplantation in children. TCRdb re-called the PCR reads with MiXCR, one entry per CDR3 protein. The sample has fewer than 400,000 distinct CDR3 sequences, roughly 25% seen once. The source material was PBMCs, mostly from graft donor cells, sampled 180 days after TCRalphabeta/CD19-depleted stem cell transplant. The receptors were gathered from a male patient between 10 and 17 years old who had a stem cell transplant for acute lymphoblastic leukemia, so the T cells may come from the graft donor. Each CDR3 is given with its conserved first and last residue. The D gene is left open where the match is weak. Clone size is stated in some rows and not others, as once, few, many or a class when expanded.

>16|TRBD2|TRBJ2-1|few|TRBV20-1
CSARHPGSGSHNEQFF
TGCAGTGCTAGGCACCCGGGTAGCGGGAGCCACAATGAGCAGTTCTTC
>16|.|TRBJ2-1|.|TRBV7-9
CASTQRAGGSYNEQFF
TGTGCCAGCACCCAACGGGCCGGGGGCTCCTACAATGAGCAGTTCTTC
>16|TRBD1|TRBJ2-7|.|TRBV27
CASSLYPGQGLYEQYF
TGTGCCAGCAGTTTATACCCGGGACAGGGACTCTACGAGCAGTACTTC
>15|.|TRBJ2-1|.|TRBV20-1
CSARRGGGTYNEQFF
TGCAGTGCTAGAAGAGGGGGCGGGACTTACAATGAGCAGTTCTTC
>17|.|TRBJ2-7|.|TRBV6-1
CASSLNLAKDFTYEQYF
TGTGCCAGCAGTCTAAACCTAGCCAAGGATTTCACCTACGAGCAGTACTTC
>13|.|TRBJ2-7|few|TRBV7-8
CASSRNSPYEQYF
TGTGCCAGCAGCCGAAACAGTCCCTACGAGCAGTACTTC
>13|.|TRBJ2-7|.|TRBV5-6
CASSKRFGHEQYF
TGTGCCAGCAGCAAACGGTTTGGGCACGAGCAGTACTTC
>17|TRBD2|TRBJ2-1|.|TRBV20-1
CSASRRGRAEFYNEQFF
TGCAGTGCTAGTAGGCGCGGGAGAGCCGAATTCTACAATGAGCAGTTCTTC
>17|TRBD2|TRBJ2-7|.|TRBV4-1
CASSQDISTSRTYEQYF
TGCGCCAGCAGCCAAGATATTTCGACTAGCAGGACCTACGAGCAGTACTTC
>18|.|TRBJ2-7|.|TRBV2
CASSEALGVQGNKDEQYF
TGTGCCAGCAGTGAAGCTCTGGGGGTCCAGGGAAACAAGGACGAGCAGTACTTC
>16|TRBD2|TRBJ2-5|.|TRBV20-1
CSASPPSGRFQETQYF
TGCAGTGCTAGCCCCCCTAGCGGGAGGTTTCAAGAGACCCAGTACTTC
>19|TRBD2|TRBJ2-2|.|TRBV28
CASSPPGTSRKTNTGELFF
TGTGCCAGCAGCCCGCCCGGGACTAGCAGAAAAACGAACACCGGGGAGCTGTTTTTT
>13|TRBD1|TRBJ2-1|.|TRBV27
CASRDRVYNEQFF
TGTGCCAGCCGGGACAGGGTGTACAATGAGCAGTTCTTC
>17|TRBD2|TRBJ2-1|.|TRBV7-3
CASSLTPGLAGVHEQFF
TGTGCCAGCAGCTTAACCCCTGGACTAGCGGGAGTACATGAGCAGTTCTTC
>18|TRBD2|TRBJ2-1|few|TRBV9
CASSGLAGGKSSYNEQFF
TGTGCCAGCAGCGGGCTAGCGGGAGGGAAAAGCTCCTACAATGAGCAGTTCTTC
>14|.|TRBJ2-7|few|TRBV9
CASSPGTSRYEQYF
TGTGCCAGCAGCCCCGGGACTTCCCGCTACGAGCAGTACTTC
>16|.|TRBJ1-6|.|TRBV4-1
CASSQPGRGEDSPLHF
TGCGCCAGCAGCCAACCTGGTAGGGGGGAGGATTCACCCCTCCACTTT
>15|TRBD2|TRBJ2-7|.|TRBV7-3
CASSLTGLAGYEQYF
TGTGCCAGCAGCTTAACGGGACTAGCGGGCTACGAGCAGTACTTC
>12|.|TRBJ2-5|.|TRBV7-2
CASSLEWGTQYF
TGTGCCAGCAGCCTAGAGTGGGGGACCCAGTACTTC
>14|.|TRBJ1-3|few|TRBV10-3
CATKGLPLGNTIYF
TGTGCCACCAAGGGACTCCCGCTAGGAAACACCATATATTTT
>10|.|TRBJ2-1|.|TRBV29-1
CSGVYNEQFF
TGCAGCGGGGTTTACAATGAGCAGTTCTTC
>16|TRBD2|TRBJ2-3|.|TRBV4-1
CASSETSGRNTDTQYF
TGCGCCAGCAGCGAAACTAGCGGGAGAAACACAGATACGCAGTATTTT
>15|.|TRBJ2-1|.|TRBV6-1
CASRQLAPSYNEQFF
TGTGCCAGCAGACAACTAGCCCCGTCCTACAATGAGCAGTTCTTC
>15|TRBD1|TRBJ2-7|.|TRBV7-8
CASSFITGTGYEQYF
TGTGCCAGCAGCTTTATAACCGGGACAGGCTACGAGCAGTACTTC
>12|.|TRBJ2-5|many|TRBV10-3
CAIRAEEETQYF
TGTGCCATCCGAGCGGAGGAAGAGACCCAGTACTTC
>16|.|TRBJ2-5|.|TRBV5-5
CASSFIAGGLGETQYF
TGTGCCAGCAGCTTCATAGCAGGAGGGTTGGGAGAGACCCAGTACTTC
>12|.|TRBJ2-7|.|TRBV28
CASRVGGYEQYF
TGTGCCAGCAGGGTGGGAGGCTACGAGCAGTACTTC
>12|.|TRBJ2-5|few|TRBV6-5
CASRGLEETQYF
TGTGCCAGCAGGGGACTTGAAGAGACCCAGTACTTC
>16|TRBD2|TRBJ2-3|few|TRBV4-1
CASSPRTSGEGDTQYF
TGCGCCAGCAGCCCCAGGACTAGCGGAGAGGGGGATACGCAGTATTTT
>15|TRBD2|TRBJ2-5|.|TRBV5-1
CASSFTSGAQETQYF
TGCGCCAGCAGCTTCACTAGCGGGGCACAAGAGACCCAGTACTTC
>14|TRBD1|TRBJ2-7|many|TRBV5-1
CASSIRTGFYEQYF
TGCGCCAGCAGCATCCGGACAGGTTTCTACGAGCAGTACTTC
>12|.|TRBJ1-1|.|TRBV5-1
CASSVEGIEAFF
TGCGCCAGCAGCGTAGAGGGGATTGAAGCTTTCTTT
>15|.|TRBJ1-5|.|TRBV12-3/TRBV12-4
CASSLQHRSNQPQHF
TGTGCCAGCAGTTTACAACACCGAAGCAATCAGCCCCAGCATTTT
>17|TRBD2|TRBJ2-5|few|TRBV4-1
CASSQLAGGPLGETQYF
TGCGCCAGCAGCCAACTAGCGGGAGGGCCCTTGGGAGAGACCCAGTACTTC
>18|.|TRBJ2-7|.|TRBV20-1
CSARDQGPTGLGTYEQYF
TGCAGTGCTAGAGATCAGGGCCCAACAGGTCTGGGGACCTACGAGCAGTACTTC
>17|.|TRBJ1-3|.|TRBV6-5
CASSYGVISVSGNTIYF
TGTGCCAGCAGTTATGGGGTCATTTCGGTCTCTGGAAACACCATATATTTT
>16|TRBD2|TRBJ2-1|.|TRBV10-3
CAITGSSGRAVYEQFF
TGTGCCATCACCGGGAGTAGCGGGAGGGCCGTCTATGAGCAGTTCTTC
>17|.|TRBJ2-2|once|TRBV3-1
CASSQDGSGRTTGELFF
TGTGCCAGCAGCCAAGATGGGAGTGGGAGGACCACCGGGGAGCTGTTTTTT
>14|TRBD1|TRBJ1-2|few|TRBV10-3
CAISGTGASYGYTF
TGTGCCATCAGTGGGACAGGGGCGAGCTATGGCTACACCTTC
>15|.|TRBJ2-6|.|TRBV7-9
CASSFVAGRANVLTF
TGTGCCAGCAGCTTTGTTGCGGGGCGGGCCAACGTCCTGACTTTC
>12|.|TRBJ2-1|many|TRBV7-3
CASSLWGREQFF
TGTGCCAGCAGCTTATGGGGCAGGGAGCAGTTCTTC
>14|.|TRBJ2-7|.|TRBV6-5
CASSYLRGTYEQYF
TGTGCCAGCAGTTACCTCCGGGGAACCTACGAGCAGTACTTC
>16|.|TRBJ2-1|.|TRBV6-4
CASSDNFRSSYNEQFF
TGTGCCAGCAGTGACAATTTTCGTAGCTCCTACAATGAGCAGTTCTTC
>14|TRBD2|TRBJ2-5|many|TRBV12-3/TRBV12-4
CADSRGLAEETQYF
TGTGCCGACAGCCGGGGACTAGCGGAAGAGACCCAGTACTTC
>15|TRBD1|TRBJ2-4|many|TRBV6-2/TRBV6-3
CASSYKGARKNIQYF
TGTGCCAGCAGTTACAAGGGGGCCCGGAAAAACATTCAGTACTTC
>14|TRBD2|TRBJ2-1|.|TRBV12-3/TRBV12-4
CASSTSGTYNEQFF
TGTGCCAGCAGTACTAGCGGTACCTACAATGAGCAGTTCTTC
>21|TRBD2|TRBJ2-7|.|TRBV11-2
CASSLRRKGTSGRESSYEQYF
TGTGCCAGCAGCTTAAGAAGGAAAGGGACTAGCGGGAGGGAGAGCTCCTACGAGCAGTACTTC
>13|TRBD1|TRBJ2-7|few|TRBV27
CASSRQGVYEQYF
TGTGCCAGCAGTCGGCAGGGGGTCTACGAGCAGTACTTC
>16|TRBD1|TRBJ1-1|few|TRBV9
CASGRSRGGRNTEAFF
TGTGCCAGCGGACGAAGCAGGGGGGGGCGGAACACTGAAGCTTTCTTT
>18|TRBD2|TRBJ2-1|few|TRBV7-3
CASSLVPGLAGGYNEQFF
TGTGCCAGCAGCCTCGTCCCGGGACTAGCGGGAGGGTACAATGAGCAGTTCTTC